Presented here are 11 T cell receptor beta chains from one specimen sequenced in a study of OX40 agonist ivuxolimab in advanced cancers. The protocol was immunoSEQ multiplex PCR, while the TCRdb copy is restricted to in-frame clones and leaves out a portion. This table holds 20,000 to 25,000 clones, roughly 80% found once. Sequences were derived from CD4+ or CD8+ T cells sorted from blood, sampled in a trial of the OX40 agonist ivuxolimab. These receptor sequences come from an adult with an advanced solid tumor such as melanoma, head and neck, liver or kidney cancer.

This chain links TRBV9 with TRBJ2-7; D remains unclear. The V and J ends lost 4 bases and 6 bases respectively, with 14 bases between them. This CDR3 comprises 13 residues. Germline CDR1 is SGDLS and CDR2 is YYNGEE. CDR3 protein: CASSSDGQGEQYF. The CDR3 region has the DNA TGTGCCAGCAGCTCGGACGGCCAAGGCGAGCAGTACTTC.

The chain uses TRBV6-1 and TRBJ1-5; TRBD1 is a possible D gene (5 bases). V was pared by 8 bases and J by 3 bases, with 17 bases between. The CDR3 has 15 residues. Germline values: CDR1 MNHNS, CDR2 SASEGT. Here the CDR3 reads CASARGTIANQPQHF. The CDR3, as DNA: TGTGCCAGCGCAAGGGGAACGATTGCCAATCAGCCCCAGCATTTT.

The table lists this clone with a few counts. The CDR3 protein is CASSQEGFGVGYTF. CDR3 coding DNA: TGCGCCAGCAGCCAAGAGGGCTTCGGGGTAGGCTACACCTTC. The chain is built from TRBV4-1 and TRBJ1-2; D uncertain. This CDR3 has 14 residues. Between the trimmed V and J ends, which lost 0 bases and 8 bases, there was a span of 13 bases. Germline V lookup: CDR1 MGHRA, CDR2 YSYEKL.

The CDR3 coding sequence is TGTGCCAGCAGTTACACAGGGGCAACTGAAGCTTTCTTT. Translation: CASSYTGATEAFF. The chain has TRBV27 and TRBJ1-1, with TRBD1 matching 7 bases. V shed 4 bases, J shed 5 bases, and the junction held 4 bases outside the gene matches. This CDR3 contains 13 residues. Per germline, CDR1 MNHEY and CDR2 SMNVEV (reference sequence).

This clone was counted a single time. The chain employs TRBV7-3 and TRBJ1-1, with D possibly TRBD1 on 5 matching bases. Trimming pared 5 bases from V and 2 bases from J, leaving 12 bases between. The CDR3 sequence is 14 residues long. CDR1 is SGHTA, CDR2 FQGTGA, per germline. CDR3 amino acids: CASSPDSINTEAFF. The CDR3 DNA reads TGTGCCAGCAGCCCCGACAGTATCAACACTGAAGCTTTCTTT.

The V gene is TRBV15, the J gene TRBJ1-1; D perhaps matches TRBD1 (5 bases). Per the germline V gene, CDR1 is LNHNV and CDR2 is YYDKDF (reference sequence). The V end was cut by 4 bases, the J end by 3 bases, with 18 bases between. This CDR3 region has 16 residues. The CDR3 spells CATSTGPGAGDTEAFF. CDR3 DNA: TGTGCCACCAGCACCGGACCCGGGGCGGGGGACACTGAAGCTTTCTTT.

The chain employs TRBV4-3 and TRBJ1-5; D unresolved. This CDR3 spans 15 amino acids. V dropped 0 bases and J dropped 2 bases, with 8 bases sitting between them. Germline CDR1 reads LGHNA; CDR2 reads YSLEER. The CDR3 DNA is TGCGCCAGCAGCCAAGAAAATTTGGGCAATCAGCCCCAGCATTTT. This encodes CASSQENLGNQPQHF.

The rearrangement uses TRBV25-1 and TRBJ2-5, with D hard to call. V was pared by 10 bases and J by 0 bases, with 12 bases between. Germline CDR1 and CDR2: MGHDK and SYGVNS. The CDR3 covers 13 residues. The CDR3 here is CATRHPYQETQYF. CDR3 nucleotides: TGTGCCACCCGACACCCGTACCAAGAGACCCAGTACTTC.

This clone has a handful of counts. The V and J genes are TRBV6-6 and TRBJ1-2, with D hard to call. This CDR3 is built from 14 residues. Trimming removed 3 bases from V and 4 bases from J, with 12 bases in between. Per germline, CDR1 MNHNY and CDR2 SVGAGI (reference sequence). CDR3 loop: CASSYSKEVYGYTF. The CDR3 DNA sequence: TGTGCCAGCAGTTATAGTAAGGAAGTCTATGGCTACACCTTC.

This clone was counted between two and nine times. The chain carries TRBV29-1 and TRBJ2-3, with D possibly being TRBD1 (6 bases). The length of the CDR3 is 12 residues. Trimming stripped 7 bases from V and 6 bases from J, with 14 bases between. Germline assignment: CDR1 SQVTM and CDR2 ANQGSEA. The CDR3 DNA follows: TGCAGCGCCGCAGGGGAGCTGGATACGCAGTATTTT. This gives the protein CSAAGELDTQYF.

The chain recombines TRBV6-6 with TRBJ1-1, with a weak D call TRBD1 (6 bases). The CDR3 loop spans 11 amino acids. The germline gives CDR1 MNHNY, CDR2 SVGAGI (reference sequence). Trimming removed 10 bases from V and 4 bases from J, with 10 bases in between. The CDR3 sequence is CATRGVTEAFF. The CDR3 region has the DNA TGTGCCACAAGGGGGGTCACTGAAGCTTTCTTT.